This T cell receptor beta chain was recorded in a study of post-analysis software for immune sequencing data. For the study at large: Relapsing-remitting, secondary progressive and progressive-relapsing forms of multiple sclerosis all featured among disease courses. Study findings and constraints: Comparison with controls showed significantly lower normalized Chao1 diversity in multiple sclerosis patients. Clustering by F measure revealed strong co-clustering among samples prepared together in one batch. Patients carried four or five TRBV segments more frequently than controls did, and TRBV5-6, TRBV5-1 and TRBV20-1 were among them.

There are 14 residues in the CDR3. Germline-derived CDR1 and CDR2 are DFQATT and SNEGSKA (reference sequence). The V end was cut by 3 bases, the J end by 1 base, with 13 bases between. Libraries were made from TCR beta cDNA, and they carried unique molecular identifiers. Between about 1 and 10 million T cells gave rise to around 500,000 cDNA molecules. TCRdb fed the PCR reads into MiXCR, producing one record per CDR3 protein. The sample holds 750,000 to 950,000 distinct CDR3 sequences, roughly 46% seen once. To note about this clonotype: Its antigen remains unidentified.

The gene calls are TRBV20-1 and TRBJ2-7; tentatively, D is TRBD2 (6 bases). The source of this sequence is a girl between 10 and 17 years old with multiple sclerosis. The specimen was blood. This CDR3 is CSARTLALSYEQYF. DNA of the CDR3: TGCAGTGCTAGGACCCTAGCGCTTTCCTACGAGCAGTACTTC.